Shown below are 26 T cell receptor beta chains from a single sample sequenced in a study of monozygotic twins with cystic fibrosis. The method was immunoSEQ multiplex PCR; TCRdb's version includes in-frame clones alone and lacks a portion of them. Of over 30,000 clones listed, approximately 72% are singletons. The sequenced sample was blood. The receptors come from a girl between 10 and 17 years old with cystic fibrosis.

V usage is TRBV14 and J usage is TRBJ1-1, with D possibly TRBD1 on 6 matching bases. Germline V CDR1 and CDR2: SGHDN, FVKESK. The CDR3 runs 13 residues. V was pared by 1 base and J by 11 bases, with 14 bases between. CDR3 sequence reads: CASSQGRWDIAFF. CDR3 sequence (DNA): TGTGCCAGCAGCCAAGGGAGGTGGGACATCGCTTTCTTT.

The chain couples TRBV4-1 to TRBJ2-5; D is unresolved. Trimming stripped 1 base from V and 3 bases from J, with 12 bases between. Germline-derived CDR1 and CDR2 are MGHRA and YSYEKL. The CDR3 consists of 15 residues. The CDR3 reads CASSQGPLGKETQYF. Here the CDR3 DNA reads TGCGCCAGCAGCCAAGGGCCCTTGGGTAAAGAGACCCAGTACTTC.

This sequence joins TRBV19 and TRBJ1-4; 7 bases agree with TRBD1. V shed 4 bases and J 7 bases; nucleotides not matched to a gene: 6. The CDR3 extends over 14 amino acids. CDR1 and CDR2 from the germline V gene are LNHDA and SQIVND (reference sequence). CDR3 sequence: CASSTRTGSEKLFF. DNA of the CDR3: TGTGCCAGTAGTACCCGGACAGGTTCTGAAAAACTGTTTTTT.

The gene calls are TRBV29-1 and TRBJ2-5, with D unresolved. CDR1 is SQVTM and CDR2 is ANQGSEA in the germline V gene. This CDR3 region has 12 residues. The V end was cut by 4 bases, the J end by 5 bases, with 11 bases between. CDR3 nucleotides: TGCAGCGTTGGGTGGGAACGGGAGACCCAGTACTTC. This sequence encodes CSVGWERETQYF. Full variable domain (remainder filled in from reference TRBV29-1 and TRBJ2-5): SAVISQKPSRDICQRGTSLTIQCQVDSQVTMMFWYRQQPGQSLTLIATANQGSEATYESGFVIDKFPISRPNLTFSTLTVSNMSPEDSSIYLCSVGWERETQYFGPGTRLLVL.

This chain connects TRBV5-1 to TRBJ1-2; 8 bases match TRBD1. The trim removed 3 bases at V and 6 bases at J, leaving 10 bases unmatched. From germline, CDR1 is SGHRS and CDR2 YFSETQ. This CDR3 has 15 amino acids. CDR3 nucleotide sequence: TGCGCCAGCAGCTCAACAGGGGGTGCTACTAATGGCTACACCTTC. It is translated as CASSSTGGATNGYTF.

CDR3 loop: CASSPRRDFYTQYF. The CDR3 DNA sequence: TGTGCCAGCAGCCCACGCCGGGACTTTTATACGCAGTATTTT. The V call is TRBV4-2, the J call TRBJ2-3, with a weak D call TRBD2 (6 bases). This CDR3 is 14 amino acids long. V was cut by 4 bases and J by 7 bases, with 15 bases left in between. The V gene's germline CDR1 is LGHNA and CDR2 YNFKEQ.

This clone was observed a few times. The rearrangement uses TRBV7-2 and TRBJ1-5; D might be TRBD1 (5 bases). Germline-derived CDR1 and CDR2 are SGHTA and FQGNSA. CDR3 size: 14 residues. Between the trimmed V and J ends, which lost 1 base and 6 bases, there was a span of 10 bases. The CDR3: CASSLGAGFQPQHF. The DNA of the CDR3 is TGTGCCAGCAGCTTAGGGGCAGGGTTTCAGCCCCAGCATTTT.

This clone appeared once. CDR3 nucleotide sequence: TGTGCCAGCAGTAGACGACAGGGGTTGGACTATGGCTACACCTTC. Translating gives CASSRRQGLDYGYTF. The rearrangement links TRBV27 to TRBJ1-2; 8 positions match TRBD1. The CDR3 extends over 15 amino acids. CDR1 is MNHEY, CDR2 SMNVEV, per germline (reference sequence). The junction had 8 bases not matched to a gene; V was cut back by 5 bases and J by 3 bases.

The V gene is TRBV6-4, the J gene TRBJ1-1; D call uncertain. The CDR3 extends over 12 amino acids. The germline CDR1 and CDR2 sequences are MRHNA and SNTAGT. V lost 11 bases and J 2 bases, leaving 12 bases between the germline ends. The CDR3 here is CARVKCNTEAFF. The CDR3 DNA reads as TGTGCCCGGGTGAAGTGCAACACTGAAGCTTTCTTT.

The chain joins TRBV4-2 to TRBJ1-1, with 8 bases that match TRBD1. J lost 0 bases, V lost 4 bases, and 4 bases had no gene match. The CDR3 contains 15 residues. Germline assignment: CDR1 LGHNA and CDR2 YNFKEQ. The CDR3 sequence: CASSRWTGMNTEAFF. The DNA of the CDR3 is TGTGCCAGCAGCCGGTGGACAGGGATGAACACTGAAGCTTTCTTT.

The V gene is TRBV2, the J gene TRBJ1-5; possible D gene TRBD1, 5 bases. CDR1 is SNHLY and CDR2 is FYNNEI in the germline V gene. Trimming removed 8 bases at V and 5 bases at J, with 10 bases between. The CDR3 covers 12 residues. This chain's CDR3 is CASRGSDQPQHF. The CDR3 DNA sequence: TGTGCCAGCCGGGGGTCCGATCAGCCCCAGCATTTT.

The rearrangement joins TRBV29-1 to TRBJ2-1; 7 bases match TRBD1. Looked up from germline, CDR1 is SQVTM and CDR2 is ANQGSEA. The CDR3 runs 16 residues. V gave up 3 bases and J gave up 3 bases; unmatched junction bases: 11. The CDR3, as DNA: TGCAGCGTTGAGGGGATCAACAGGGGTAACTACAATGAGCAGTTCTTC. This translates into CSVEGINRGNYNEQFF.

V and J are TRBV29-1 and TRBJ1-2, with TRBD1 matching over 8 bases. Germline assignment: CDR1 SQVTM and CDR2 ANQGSEA. The CDR3 loop spans 15 amino acids. Trimming took 6 bases from V and 2 from J; bases not matched to a gene: 11. The CDR3 DNA follows: TGCAGCGTAGATTTGACAGGGGCGGCCAACTATGGCTACACCTTC. Its protein is CSVDLTGAANYGYTF.

A remark on this clone: At one end, the junction sequence differs from germline, possibly due to a read error. The rearrangement uses TRBV6-5 and TRBJ1-1, with D unclear. CDR3 length: 15 residues. Looked up from germline, CDR1 is MNHEY and CDR2 is SVGAGI. The CDR3 DNA reads TGTGCCAGCAGTTACGGCCACCCGGGGAACGCTGAAGCTTTCTTT. Protein: CASSYGHPGNAEAFF.

The chain joins TRBV29-1 to TRBJ2-5, with D uncertain. Germline assignment: CDR1 SQVTM and CDR2 ANQGSEA. CDR3 size: 12 residues. The V and J ends lost 3 bases and 2 bases respectively, with 7 bases between them. CDR3 sequence reads: CSVELGQETQYF. The DNA of the CDR3 is TGCAGCGTTGAGCTGGGGCAAGAGACCCAGTACTTC.

This clone was seen once. The genes are TRBV9 and TRBJ2-3; the D is unclear. The V end was cut by 4 bases, the J end by 0 bases, with 6 bases between. Germline V gene data show CDR1 as SGDLS and CDR2 as YYNGEE. This CDR3 contains 13 residues. The CDR3 DNA reads TGTGCCAGCAGCTCCTCTAGCACAGATACGCAGTATTTT. It encodes CASSSSSTDTQYF.

The rearrangement links TRBV5-1 to TRBJ2-7; TRBD2 agrees at 12 bases. Germline-derived CDR1 and CDR2 are SGHRS and YFSETQ. Trimming cost V 4 bases and J 6 bases; bases outside gene matches: 20. This CDR3 region has 19 residues. The CDR3, as DNA: TGCGCCAGCAGCCCGGGACTAGCGGGCGACGTAGTCCCAGGAATCGAGCAGTACGTC. Translated: CASSPGLAGDVVPGIEQYV.

This clone was counted a single time. The V gene is TRBV5-1, the J gene TRBJ1-1; D unresolved. This CDR3 region has 14 residues. The germline V gene has CDR1 SGHRS and CDR2 YFSETQ. Trimming shortened V by 2 bases and J by 5 bases, and 13 bases separated the two germline ends. The CDR3 DNA is TGCGCCAGCAGCTTCAGCGCCGGGGATACTGAAGCTTTCTTT. It is translated as CASSFSAGDTEAFF.

This chain joins TRBV30 and TRBJ1-1, with unresolved D. Germline loops: CDR1 GTSNPN, CDR2 SVGIG (reference sequence). Trimming cost V 1 base and J 0 bases, with 6 bases left between them. The CDR3 extends over 13 amino acids. CDR3 amino acids: CAWSAGMNTEAFF. In DNA, the CDR3 is TGTGCCTGGAGTGCGGGGATGAACACTGAAGCTTTCTTT.

The CDR3 region has the DNA TGTGCCAGCAGCTCGAGCCCCCCAGATACGCAGTATTTT. Protein product: CASSSSPPDTQYF. The chain employs TRBV9 and TRBJ2-3; the D is unclear. V was trimmed by 4 bases and J by 4 bases, leaving 10 bases between them. The CDR3 is made up of 13 amino acids. The germline gives CDR1 SGDLS, CDR2 YYNGEE.

The chain uses TRBV18 and TRBJ2-3; D remains ambiguous. CDR1 and CDR2 from the germline V gene are KGHSH and LQKENI. V lost 5 bases and J 2 bases, leaving 11 bases between the germline ends. The CDR3 has 14 residues. CDR3: CASSYGSYTDTQYF. CDR3 in DNA: TGTGCCAGCTCATACGGCAGTTACACAGATACGCAGTATTTT.

This clone came up a few times. The chain carries TRBV4-2 and TRBJ1-2; D uncertain. The CDR3 contains 13 residues. CDR1 and CDR2 (germline): LGHNA, YNFKEQ. V lost 4 bases, J lost 0 bases, and 6 bases lay in between. The CDR3 sequence is CASSRDTNYGYTF. CDR3 coding DNA: TGTGCCAGCAGCCGCGATACTAACTATGGCTACACCTTC.

This clone showed up just a few times. The V call is TRBV18, the J call TRBJ1-1; D is undetermined. CDR1 and CDR2 from the germline V gene are KGHSH and LQKENI. V lost 2 bases and J 3 bases, leaving 10 bases between the germline ends. The CDR3 is made up of 14 amino acids. The CDR3 is CASSPAVGYTEAFF. CDR3 sequence (DNA): TGTGCCAGCTCACCAGCTGTAGGGTACACTGAAGCTTTCTTT.

The chain carries TRBV5-1 and TRBJ1-2; 7 nucleotides align to TRBD1. This CDR3 region has 15 residues. After removal of 4 bases from V and 4 bases from J, the junction contained 10 bases not matched to a gene. The germline CDR1 and CDR2 sequences are SGHRS and YFSETQ. CDR3 sequence (DNA): TGCGCCAGCAGCCTGTCCGGGACAGAGAGCTATGGCTACACCTTC. Its protein is CASSLSGTESYGYTF.

This clone was seen more than once but under ten times. The chain has TRBV25-1 and TRBJ1-1; D gene unclear. From germline, CDR1 is MGHDK and CDR2 SYGVNS. Trimming left V 4 bases short and J 0 bases short, with 15 bases between. The CDR3 covers 16 residues. CDR3 residues: CASSATMGRLNTEAFF. The CDR3 DNA is TGTGCCAGCAGTGCCACAATGGGGAGACTGAACACTGAAGCTTTCTTT.

The chain combines TRBV15 with TRBJ1-4; possible D gene TRBD1, 5 bases. This CDR3 comprises 15 residues. The V end lost 5 bases, the J end lost 8 bases, and 18 bases lay between the germline ends. CDR1 and CDR2 (germline): LNHNV, YYDKDF (reference sequence). CDR3 nucleotide sequence: TGTGCCACCAGCGCCCCGGGACGGCTTCTGGAAAAACTGTTTTTT. Its translation: CATSAPGRLLEKLFF.